This paragraph covers one TCR beta chain sequence. This sample is part of a study of shared clonotypes between healthy human individuals. TCRdb's table, derived via immunoSEQ multiplex PCR, lists solely in-frame clones and lacks some. The sample includes about 680,000 clones, about 91% of them seen just once. In the naive CD8 group, cells lacked CD45RO and were positively selected for CCR7, so terminally differentiated effector memory CD45RA+ cells were left out. Unmatched junction bases numbered 8, after V lost 5 bases and J lost 7 bases. The CDR3 runs 15 residues. CDR1 and CDR2 from the germline V gene are MDHEN and SYDVKM.

The sequencing input was naive CD8+ T cells sorted from blood. The clonotype originates from a man aged 25-45 years in good health. The chain recombines TRBV28 with TRBJ1-4, with 9 positions matching TRBD1. CDR3 protein: CASSPTTGGIEKLFF. The CDR3 region has the DNA TGTGCCAGCAGTCCTACGACAGGGGGTATTGAAAAACTGTTTTTT.